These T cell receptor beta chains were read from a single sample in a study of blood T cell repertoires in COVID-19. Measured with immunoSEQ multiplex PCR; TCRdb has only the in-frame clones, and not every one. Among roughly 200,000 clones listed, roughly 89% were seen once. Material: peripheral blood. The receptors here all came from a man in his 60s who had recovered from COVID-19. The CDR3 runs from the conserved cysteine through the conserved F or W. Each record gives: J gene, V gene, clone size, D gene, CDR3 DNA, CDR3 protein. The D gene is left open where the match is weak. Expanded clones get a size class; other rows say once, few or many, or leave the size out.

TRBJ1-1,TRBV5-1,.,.,TGCGCCAGCAGCTCTCAAACTACGAACACTGAAGCTTTCTTT,CASSSQTTNTEAFF
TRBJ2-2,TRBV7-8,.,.,TGTGCCAGCAGCATTCTAGCGCCGAACACCGGGGAGCTGTTTTTT,CASSILAPNTGELFF
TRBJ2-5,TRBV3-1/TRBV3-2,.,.,TGTGCCAGCAGCCCAAACCAAGAGACCCAGTACTTC,CASSPNQETQYF
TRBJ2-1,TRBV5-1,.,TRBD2,TGCGCCAGCAGCTACTCCCCGGGGGGGAGTTACAATGAGCAGTTCTTC,CASSYSPGGSYNEQFF
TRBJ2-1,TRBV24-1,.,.,TGTGCCACCAGTGATAGTAGAGGCCACTACAATGAGCAGTTCTTC,CATSDSRGHYNEQFF
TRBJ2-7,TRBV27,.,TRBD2,TGTGCCAGCAGTTGGTTGGACAGAGTGGGACTAGCGGGAGTAAGAGGGTACGAGCAGTACTTC,CASSWLDRVGLAGVRGYEQYF
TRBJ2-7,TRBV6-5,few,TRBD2,TGTGCCAGCAGTTACCCTGGGACTAGCGGGAACGAGCAGTACTTC,CASSYPGTSGNEQYF
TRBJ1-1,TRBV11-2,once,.,TGTGCCAGCAGCCCTCTTTACGGAGGGAACACTGAAGCTTTCTTT,CASSPLYGGNTEAFF
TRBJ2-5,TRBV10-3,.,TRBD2,TGTGCCACGAGCATACTAGCGGTTCAAGAGACCCAGTACTTC,CATSILAVQETQYF
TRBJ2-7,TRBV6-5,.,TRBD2,TGTGCCAGCACGGACAGACGGACTAGCCTATACGAGCAGTACTTC,CASTDRRTSLYEQYF
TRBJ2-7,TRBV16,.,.,TGTGCCAGCAGCCAACACGGGAGTAATTACGAGCAGTACTTC,CASSQHGSNYEQYF
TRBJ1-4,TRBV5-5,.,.,TGTGCCAGCAGCTACCTCCCGGGGGGGAGTGAAAAACTGTTTTTT,CASSYLPGGSEKLFF
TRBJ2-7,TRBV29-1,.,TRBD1,TGCAGCGTTCGACAGGGTTCCTACGAGCAGTACTTC,CSVRQGSYEQYF
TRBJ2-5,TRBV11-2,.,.,TGTGCCAGCAGCTACGGAGGTCTAGCGCGAGGGACCCAGTACTTC,CASSYGGLARGTQYF
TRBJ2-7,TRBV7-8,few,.,TGTGCCAGCAGGCGGCAGGGGGGTAACTACGAGCAGTACTTC,CASRRQGGNYEQYF
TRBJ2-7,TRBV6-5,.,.,TGTGCCTCCGGGTCCCCAAGATTTTCCTACGAGCAGTACTTC,CASGSPRFSYEQYF
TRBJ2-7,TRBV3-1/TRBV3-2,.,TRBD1,TGTGCCAGCAGCGGACAGGGGAAGAAGGAGCAGTACTTC,CASSGQGKKEQYF
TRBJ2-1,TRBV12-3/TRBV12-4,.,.,TGTGCCAGCAGTTTTAGGGGTTATGAGCAGTTCTTC,CASSFRGYEQFF
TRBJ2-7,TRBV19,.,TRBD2,TGTGCCAGTAGTACCGGGACTAGCGGTACCTACGAGCAGTACTTC,CASSTGTSGTYEQYF
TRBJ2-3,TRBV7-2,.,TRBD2,TGTGCCAGCATCCTCGGACGGCTAGCGGGAGAAGGGCATACGCAGTATTTT,CASILGRLAGEGHTQYF
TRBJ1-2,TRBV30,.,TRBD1,TGTGCCTGGGAAATCCCCCTGACAGGGTCTTCTCTTGGCTACACCTTC,CAWEIPLTGSSLGYTF
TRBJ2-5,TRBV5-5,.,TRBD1,TGTGCCAGCAGCTCGGGGGGACAGGGCCAAGAGACCCAGTACTTC,CASSSGGQGQETQYF
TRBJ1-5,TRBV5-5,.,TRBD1,TGTGCCAGCAGCTGGGACAGGGGCCATCCCCAGCATTTT,CASSWDRGHPQHF
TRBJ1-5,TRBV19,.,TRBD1,TGTGCCAGTAGTCGGACAGGAGTAGATCAGCCCCAGCATTTT,CASSRTGVDQPQHF
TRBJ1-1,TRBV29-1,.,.,TGCAGCGTTGTGACACGCATGAACACTGAAGCTTTCTTT,CSVVTRMNTEAFF
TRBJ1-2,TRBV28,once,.,TGTGCCAGCAGTCCAGGGGTCGGCTACACCTTC,CASSPGVGYTF
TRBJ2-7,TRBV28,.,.,TGTGCCAGCAGCTACAGGGTTTACGAGCAGTACTTC,CASSYRVYEQYF
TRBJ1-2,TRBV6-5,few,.,TGTGCCGTCGATCTATTGAGTCCTAACTATGGCTACACCTTC,CAVDLLSPNYGYTF
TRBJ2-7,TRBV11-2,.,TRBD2,TGTGCCAGCAGTCAACTAGCGGGATCCTACGAGCAGTACTTC,CASSQLAGSYEQYF
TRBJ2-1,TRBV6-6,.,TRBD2,TGTGCCAGCAGTCAAGGGACTAGCGGAAACAATGAGCAGTTCTTC,CASSQGTSGNNEQFF
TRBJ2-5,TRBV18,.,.,TGTGCCAGCTCCCCCACGCCTAGGGAGACCCAGTACTTC,CASSPTPRETQYF
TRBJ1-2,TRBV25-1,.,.,TGTGCCAGCAGCCGGGACTCAACCTATGGCTACACCTTC,CASSRDSTYGYTF
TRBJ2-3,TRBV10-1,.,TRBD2,TGCGCCAGCAGTGAGTCTCAAAGCGGGAGGGCAGATACGCAGTATTTT,CASSESQSGRADTQYF
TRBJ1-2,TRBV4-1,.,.,TGCGCCAGCAGCCAAGTAGGGGCAGGGGTAAACTATGGCTACACCTTC,CASSQVGAGVNYGYTF
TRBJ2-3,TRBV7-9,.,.,TGTGCCAGCAGCTTCAGGGCTAGCACAGATACGCAGTATTTT,CASSFRASTDTQYF
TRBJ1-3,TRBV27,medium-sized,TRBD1,TGTGCCAAGACCGACAGGGCTGGAAACACCATATATTTT,CAKTDRAGNTIYF
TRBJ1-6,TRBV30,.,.,TGTGCCTGGACGCGCGACCTGTGGGCTAATTCACCCCTCCACTTT,CAWTRDLWANSPLHF
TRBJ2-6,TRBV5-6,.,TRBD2,TGTGCCAGCAGCTTGGAACTAGCGGGGGCTATGAGGGCCAACGTCCTGACTTTC,CASSLELAGAMRANVLTF
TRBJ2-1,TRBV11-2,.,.,TGTGCCAGCAGCTTTACGGGGGGCCTTGGTAATGAGCAGTTCTTC,CASSFTGGLGNEQFF
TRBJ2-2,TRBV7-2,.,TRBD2,TGTGCCAGTCGATTGAGCGGGGCCACCGGGGAGCTGTTTTTT,CASRLSGATGELFF
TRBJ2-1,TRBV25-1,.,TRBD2,TGTGCCAGCAAGAGGGCCCTAGCGGTGACTTACAATGAGCAGTTCTTC,CASKRALAVTYNEQFF
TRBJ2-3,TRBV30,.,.,TGTGCCTGGAGTGTAAATTTTCCAAGCCAGCAGTATTTT,CAWSVNFPSQQYF
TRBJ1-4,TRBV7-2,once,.,TGTGCCAGCAGAGGAGCAGGAGGGCATGAAAAACTGTTTTTT,CASRGAGGHEKLFF
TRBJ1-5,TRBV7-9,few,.,TGTGCCAGCAGCCACCCAGATTCCATCGGGACCCAGCATTTT,CASSHPDSIGTQHF